This entry lists 6 T cell receptor beta chains sequenced from one sample in a study of PD-1 blockade in classical Hodgkin lymphoma (TCRdb year 2020). The time point label for this specimen denotes: cycle 1 day 1 (C1D1), immediately before nivolumab initiation. All trial patients had relapsed after autologous stem cell transplantation, with cohorts A, B and C differing in prior brentuximab vedotin exposure. Library creation used the immunoSEQ multiplex PCR assay. TCRdb re-hosts the immuneACCESS table, in-frame sequences only. Its copies lack some clones; in the studies checked, an unresolved V gene accounts for under half of them, and the cause for the rest is not known. The sample table shows 9,000 to 13,000 clones, and about 80% are seen once. Of the sample, less than 11% falls within the top ten clones. Sequencing was performed on peripheral blood mononuclear cells (PBMCs), taken at baseline. These receptor sequences come from a human donor with classical Hodgkin lymphoma.

The chain has TRBV19 and TRBJ1-5; no reliable D call. The V and J ends lost 1 base and 0 bases respectively, with 7 bases between them. This CDR3 comprises 15 residues. Per germline, CDR1 LNHDA and CDR2 SQIVND (reference sequence). CDR3: CASSIARNSNQPQHF. The CDR3 DNA follows: TGTGCCAGTAGTATAGCGCGGAATAGCAATCAGCCCCAGCATTTT.

By share, this clone counts as large. This chain uses TRBV7-3 with TRBJ2-7; the match to TRBD2 covers 11 bases. V gave up 5 bases and J gave up 7 bases; unmatched junction bases: 7. From germline, CDR1 is SGHTA and CDR2 FQGTGA. The CDR3 totals 14 residues. CDR3 loop: CASSPGLAGGEQYF. The CDR3 nucleotides read TGTGCCAGCAGCCCAGGACTAGCGGGCGGGGAGCAGTACTTC.

J is TRBJ2-7 and V is TRBV7-9; 9 bases are shared with TRBD2. The trim removed 6 bases at V and 5 bases at J, leaving 11 bases unmatched. This CDR3 region has 15 residues. Germline CDR1 and CDR2: SEHNR and FQNEAQ (reference sequence). The CDR3 coding sequence is TGTGCCAGCAGGAATAGCGGGGGTCAAGCCCACGAGCAGTACTTC. Its translation is CASRNSGGQAHEQYF. The variable domain in full, completed from reference TRBV7-9 and TRBJ2-7, reads DTGVSQNPRHKITKRGQNVTFRCDPISEHNRLYWYRQTLGQGPEFLTYFQNEAQLEKSRLLSDRFSAERPKGSFSTLEIQRTEQGDSAMYLCASRNSGGQAHEQYFGPGTRLTVT.

The CDR3 DNA is TGCGCCAGCAGCCAAGACCGAAGCGGGAGTGGAAACACCGGGGAGCTGTTTTTT. It specifies CASSQDRSGSGNTGELFF. The J gene is TRBJ2-2, the V gene TRBV4-3, with 8 nucleotides matching TRBD2. CDR1 LGHNA and CDR2 YSLEER come from the germline V gene. The CDR3 has 18 amino acids. Trimming at V came to 0 bases and at J to 2 bases, leaving 8 bases not matched to a gene.

This chain joins TRBV30 and TRBJ2-2; D tentatively fits TRBD1 or TRBD2 (5 bases each). Between the trimmed V and J ends, which lost 2 bases and 2 bases, there was a span of 24 bases. This CDR3 is 19 amino acids long. Germline V gene sequence: CDR1 GTSNPN, CDR2 SVGIG (reference sequence). DNA of the CDR3: TGTGCCTGGAGTCTAAGACAGCCCTGGAGGACGAACAACACCGGGGAGCTGTTTTTT. It codes for CAWSLRQPWRTNNTGELFF.

The V gene is TRBV5-1, the J gene TRBJ2-7, with 12 bases that match TRBD2. The CDR3 contains 16 residues. V trimming: 5 bases; J trimming: 2 bases; junction bases outside the gene matches: 8. Germline V gene data show CDR1 as SGHRS and CDR2 as YFSETQ. The DNA of the CDR3 is TGCGCCAGCAGTCACGGTACTAGCGGGGGGACCTACGAGCAGTACTTC. Translation: CASSHGTSGGTYEQYF.